The 21 T cell receptor beta chains below were found in one sample sequenced in a study of cytomegalovirus exposure and HLA in healthy donors. The PCR contained 60 Vbeta and 13 Jbeta primers. Sequencing used immunoSEQ multiplex PCR; TCRdb keeps in-frame clones, though not all of them. The sample has roughly 130,000 clones; 80% are singletons. The specimen was PBMCs. These receptors were taken from a man between 25 and 39 years old in good health and CMV-seronegative.

The sample holds a few counts of this clone. The chain couples TRBV30 to TRBJ2-5, with 12 bases identical to TRBD2. V dropped 4 bases and J dropped 5; count of bases not matched to a gene: 8. This CDR3 has 15 amino acids. The V gene's germline CDR1 is GTSNPN and CDR2 SVGIG (reference sequence). The CDR3 region has the DNA TGTGCCTGGAATGGACTAGCGGGAAATCTTGAGACCCAGTACTTC. Translating it yields CAWNGLAGNLETQYF.

Worth noting for this clone: The junction departs from germline at one end; a sequencing error may be responsible. The chain has TRBV19 and TRBJ1-5, with D tentatively TRBD1 (5 bases). The CDR3 spans 17 residues. Germline V gives CDR1 LNHDA, CDR2 SQIVND (reference sequence). This chain's CDR3 is CASTPPPGGVSNQPQNF. Here the CDR3 DNA reads TGTGCCAGTACCCCACCCCCCGGGGGAGTTAGCAATCAGCCCCAGAATTTT.

V and J are TRBV5-1 and TRBJ2-7; 7 nucleotides agree with TRBD1. This CDR3 spans 13 amino acids. The germline gives CDR1 SGHRS, CDR2 YFSETQ. V was pared by 2 bases and J by 3 bases, with 2 bases of the junction left unmatched. The CDR3 DNA follows: TGCGCCAGCAGCTTCCGGGACAGCTACGAGCAGTACTTC. It translates to CASSFRDSYEQYF. Combining the CDR3 with reference TRBV5-1 and TRBJ2-7 gives the whole variable domain KAGVTQTPRYLIKTRGQQVTLSCSPISGHRSVSWYQQTPGQGLQFLFEYFSETQRNKGNFPGRFSGRQFSNSRSEMNVSTLELGDSALYLCASSFRDSYEQYFGPGTRLTVT.

The chain carries TRBV7-3 and TRBJ2-5; possible D gene TRBD1, 6 bases. Germline V gives CDR1 SGHTA, CDR2 FQGTGA. The V and J ends lost 2 bases and 1 base respectively, with 11 bases between them. The CDR3 is made up of 15 amino acids. The CDR3 loop reads CASSLVAGVQETQYF. CDR3 in DNA: TGTGCCAGCAGCTTAGTGGCAGGGGTCCAAGAGACCCAGTACTTC.

The chain is built from TRBV7-2 and TRBJ2-3; no clear D gene. The length of the CDR3 is 12 residues. V lost 5 bases and J lost 0, with 3 bases in between. Germline loops: CDR1 SGHTA, CDR2 FQGNSA. The CDR3 here is CASSTSTDTQYF. The CDR3 bases are TGTGCCAGCAGCACTAGCACAGATACGCAGTATTTT.

This rearrangement joins TRBV7-8 to TRBJ2-7; D may be TRBD2 (6 bases). Trimming pared 1 base from V and 2 bases from J, leaving 15 bases between. Per the germline V gene, CDR1 is SGHVS and CDR2 is FQNEAQ. The CDR3 length is 16 residues. The CDR3 DNA sequence: TGTGCCAGCAGCTTAGGAGCGGGCAGTTTTCCCTACGAGCAGTACTTC. Translating gives CASSLGAGSFPYEQYF. Together with reference TRBV7-8 and TRBJ2-7, the CDR3 gives the full variable domain: GAGVSQSPRYKVAKRGQDVALRCDPISGHVSLFWYQQALGQGPEFLTYFQNEAQLDKSGLPSDRFFAERPEGSVSTLKIQRTQQEDSAVYLCASSLGAGSFPYEQYFGPGTRLTVT.

Points on this clone: In the same sample, other DNA sequences code for this CDR3. The chain is built from TRBV6-1 and TRBJ2-7; 7 bases line up with TRBD2. V shed 4 bases and J 0 bases; nucleotides not matched to a gene: 12. CDR1 and CDR2 from the germline V gene are MNHNS and SASEGT. The CDR3 loop spans 17 amino acids. The CDR3 DNA sequence: TGTGCCAGCAGTGGGGCCCTGGGAGGGGCCCACTCCTACGAGCAGTACTTC. This codes for CASSGALGGAHSYEQYF.

V gene TRBV10-3 combines with J gene TRBJ2-7, with 9 bases fitting TRBD2. The CDR3 totals 15 residues. CDR1 is ENHRY and CDR2 is SYGVKD in the germline V gene. V lost 8 bases, J lost 1 base, and 9 bases stayed unmatched. This CDR3 is CAIRPGTSKSYEQYF. In nucleotides, the CDR3 is TGTGCCATCCGTCCGGGGACTAGCAAATCCTACGAGCAGTACTTC.

V is TRBV4-1 and J is TRBJ2-3; the D gene is possibly TRBD2 (6 bases). Germline CDR1 MGHRA, CDR2 YSYEKL. Trimming pared 1 base from V and 3 bases from J, leaving 17 bases between. This CDR3 is built from 17 residues. The CDR3 is CASSQGVIAEATDTQYF. The CDR3 nucleotides read TGCGCCAGCAGCCAAGGGGTAATAGCGGAGGCAACAGATACGCAGTATTTT.

The CDR3 is CASTSTDEAFF. DNA for the CDR3: TGTGCCAGCACCTCGACAGACGAAGCTTTCTTT. This chain joins TRBV28 and TRBJ1-1, with a possible D match to TRBD1 (5 bases). Trimming took off 7 bases at V and 8 bases at J, with 11 bases between the two ends. CDR3 length: 11 amino acids. Looked up from germline, CDR1 is MDHEN and CDR2 is SYDVKM.

The rearrangement joins TRBV6-1 to TRBJ2-7, with 8 bases fitting TRBD2. CDR3 length: 15 amino acids. In germline, CDR1 is MNHNS, CDR2 SASEGT. The V segment lost 6 bases and the J segment 4 bases; nucleotides outside the gene matches: 11. CDR3 loop: CASRHLAGIGYEQYF. In nucleotides, the CDR3 is TGTGCCAGCAGGCATTTAGCGGGAATTGGGTACGAGCAGTACTTC.

The chain combines TRBV29-1 with TRBJ1-5; D is perhaps TRBD1 (5 bases). V lost 6 bases, J lost 7 bases, and 19 bases lay in between. The CDR3 extends over 14 amino acids. The germline gives CDR1 SQVTM, CDR2 ANQGSEA. CDR3 in amino acids: CSVTYPDRGQPQHF. The CDR3 nucleotides read TGCAGCGTGACTTACCCCGACCGGGGGCAGCCCCAGCATTTT.

The J gene is TRBJ2-7, the V gene TRBV5-1; D gene unclear. Looked up from germline, CDR1 is SGHRS and CDR2 is YFSETQ. The CDR3 is 13 residues long. Trimming cost V 2 bases and J 1 base, with 7 bases left between them. The CDR3 bases are TGCGCCAGCAGCTTCGAGCTATCCTACGAGCAGTACTTC. Its translation is CASSFELSYEQYF.

This rearrangement joins TRBV4-3 to TRBJ2-1, with 7 bases identical to TRBD2. This CDR3 is 16 amino acids long. Trimming cost V 0 bases and J 0 bases; bases outside gene matches: 2. The V gene's germline CDR1 is LGHNA and CDR2 YSLEER. CDR3 sequence: CASSQERGSSYNEQFF. In DNA form, the CDR3 reads TGCGCCAGCAGCCAAGAACGCGGGAGCTCCTACAATGAGCAGTTCTTC.

The sample holds one count of this clone. The DNA for the CDR3 is TGTGCCACCAGCAGAGCCCTCGATACGCAGTATTTT. This codes for CATSRALDTQYF. The chain has TRBV15 and TRBJ2-3, with unresolved D. The germline V gene has CDR1 LNHNV and CDR2 YYDKDF (reference sequence). The CDR3 covers 12 residues. V lost 1 base and J lost 6, with 5 bases in between.

The chain employs TRBV7-2 and TRBJ1-1; D is ambiguous. The V gene lost 5 bases and the J gene lost 4 bases, with 5 bases spanning the gap. CDR1 SGHTA and CDR2 FQGNSA come from the germline V gene. This CDR3 is 11 amino acids long. The CDR3 bases are TGTGCCAGCAGCCCCCGCACTGAAGCTTTCTTT. Translating it yields CASSPRTEAFF.

The chain is built from TRBV10-1 and TRBJ1-1; D is unresolved. Germline assignment: CDR1 WNHNN and CDR2 SYGVQD (reference sequence). V was cut by 11 bases and J by 3 bases, with 7 bases left in between. The CDR3 spans 10 residues. The CDR3 DNA is TGCGCCTTAACGGACACTGAAGCTTTCTTT. Translated, it gives CALTDTEAFF.

V and J are TRBV28 and TRBJ1-1, with D possibly TRBD1 on 5 matching bases. The germline gives CDR1 MDHEN, CDR2 SYDVKM. The CDR3 runs to 15 residues. The V end lost 9 bases, the J end lost 0 bases, and 17 bases lay between the germline ends. The CDR3 protein is CASLSAGLLNTEAFF. DNA of the CDR3: TGTGCCAGTCTATCGGCGGGACTCCTGAACACTGAAGCTTTCTTT.

This chain uses TRBV25-1 with TRBJ2-1; TRBD2 agrees at 12 bases. CDR1 is MGHDK, CDR2 SYGVNS, per germline. The CDR3 has 17 residues. Trimming at V came to 4 bases and at J to 5 bases, leaving 9 bases not matched to a gene. CDR3 amino acids: CASSVLLAGGRDNEQFF. The CDR3 DNA reads as TGTGCCAGCAGTGTCTTACTAGCGGGAGGTAGGGACAATGAGCAGTTCTTC.

V gene TRBV29-1 combines with J gene TRBJ2-7, with a possible D match to TRBD1 (5 bases). Between the trimmed V and J ends, which lost 5 bases and 1 base, there was a span of 12 bases. The CDR3 spans 13 residues. Germline values: CDR1 SQVTM, CDR2 ANQGSEA. CDR3 bases: TGCAGCGTTCGTACAGGACCATCCTACGAGCAGTACTTC. This gives the protein CSVRTGPSYEQYF.

The chain combines TRBV5-1 with TRBJ2-3; 11 bases fit TRBD2. CDR3 length: 16 amino acids. Looked up from germline, CDR1 is SGHRS and CDR2 is YFSETQ. The V segment lost 0 bases and the J segment 5 bases; nucleotides outside the gene matches: 5. The CDR3 sequence is CASSLVLAGGQDTQYF. In DNA form, the CDR3 reads TGCGCCAGCAGCTTGGTTTTAGCGGGAGGGCAAGATACGCAGTATTTT.